The 5 T cell receptor beta chains given below trace back to one sample, sequenced in a study of shared clonotypes between healthy human individuals. Sequenced by immunoSEQ multiplex PCR; TCRdb stores in-frame clones only, minus some. The table lists roughly 1 million clones, around 76% of them singletons. Sequencing used memory CD4+ T cells sorted from blood. Subset denoted: CD45RA-negative fraction. The receptors stem from a man between 18 and 29 years old in good health.

This clone has more than one count but fewer than ten. This sequence joins TRBV15 and TRBJ2-2; D possibly uses TRBD1 or TRBD2 (6 bases each). Between the trimmed V and J ends, which lost 8 bases and 0 bases, there was a span of 16 bases. Per the germline V gene, CDR1 is LNHNV and CDR2 is YYDKDF (reference sequence). CDR3 length: 16 residues. CDR3 residues: CATLPYGGSNTGELFF. The DNA of the CDR3 is TGTGCCACCCTCCCCTACGGGGGCTCGAACACCGGGGAGCTGTTTTTT.

This clone turned up a few times. This rearrangement joins TRBV28 to TRBJ1-2; 7 bases map to TRBD1. J gave up 6 bases and V 6 bases, and 4 bases lay outside the gene matches. CDR3 length: 12 amino acids. Germline V gene lookup returns CDR1 MDHEN and CDR2 SYDVKM. The CDR3 region is CASSPQGNGYTF. Here the CDR3 DNA reads TGTGCCAGCAGCCCACAGGGGAATGGCTACACCTTC.

The chain combines TRBV29-1 with TRBJ2-6, with 11 nucleotides matching TRBD1. Germline CDR1 is SQVTM and CDR2 is ANQGSEA. This CDR3 is 15 amino acids long. V lost 6 bases and J lost 0; bases outside the gene matches: 1. This chain's CDR3 is CSVGTGGSGANVLTF. CDR3 sequence (DNA): TGCAGCGTGGGGACAGGGGGCTCTGGGGCCAACGTCCTGACTTTC.

The rearrangement uses TRBV28 and TRBJ1-3; 7 nucleotides agree with TRBD1. V lost 4 bases, J lost 2 bases, and 8 bases stayed unmatched. Germline V gives CDR1 MDHEN, CDR2 SYDVKM. The CDR3 covers 16 residues. The CDR3 nucleotides are TGTGCCAGCAGTTCGGATACAGGGGTAGCTGGAAACACCATATATTTT. This gives the protein CASSSDTGVAGNTIYF. Full variable domain (remainder filled in from reference TRBV28 and TRBJ1-3): DVKVTQSSRYLVKRTGEKVFLECVQDMDHENMFWYRQDPGLGLRLIYFSYDVKMKEKGDIPEGYSVSREKKERFSLILESASTNQTSMYLCASSSDTGVAGNTIYFGEGSWLTVV.

The rearrangement uses TRBV5-6 and TRBJ2-2, with 7 bases that match TRBD1. The germline V gene has CDR1 SGHDT and CDR2 YYEEEE. The trim removed 5 bases at V and 1 base at J, leaving 5 bases unmatched. This CDR3 contains 15 residues. CDR3 in DNA: TGTGCCAGCAGAATCCGGGACAGGAACACCGGGGAGCTGTTTTTT. As protein: CASRIRDRNTGELFF.